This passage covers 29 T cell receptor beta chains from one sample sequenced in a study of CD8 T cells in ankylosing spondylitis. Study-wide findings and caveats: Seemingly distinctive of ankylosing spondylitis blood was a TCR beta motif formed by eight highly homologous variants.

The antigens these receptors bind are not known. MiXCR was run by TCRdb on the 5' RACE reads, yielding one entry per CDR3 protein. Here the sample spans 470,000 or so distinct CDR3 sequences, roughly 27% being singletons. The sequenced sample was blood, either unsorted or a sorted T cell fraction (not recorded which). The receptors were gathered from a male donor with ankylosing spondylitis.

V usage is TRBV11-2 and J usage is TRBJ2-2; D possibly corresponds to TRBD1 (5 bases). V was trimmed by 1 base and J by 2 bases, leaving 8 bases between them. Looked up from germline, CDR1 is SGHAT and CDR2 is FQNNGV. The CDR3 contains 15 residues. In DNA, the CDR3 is TGTGCCAGCAGCTTAGGACAGATTAACACCGGGGAGCTGTTTTTT. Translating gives CASSLGQINTGELFF.

This CDR3 is CASSVLQDSRYEQYV. CDR3 bases: TGTGCCAGCAGCGTACTACAGGACTCGAGGTACGAGCAGTACGTC. The V gene is TRBV6-1, the J gene TRBJ2-7; D is possibly TRBD1 or TRBD2 (5 bases each). Trimming left V 6 bases short and J 4 bases short, with 19 bases between. Germline values: CDR1 MNHNS, CDR2 SASEGT. This CDR3 is 15 amino acids long.

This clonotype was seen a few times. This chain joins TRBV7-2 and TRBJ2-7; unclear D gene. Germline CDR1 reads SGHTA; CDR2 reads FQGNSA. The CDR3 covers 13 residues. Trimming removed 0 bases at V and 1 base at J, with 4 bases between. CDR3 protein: CASSLAVSYEQYF. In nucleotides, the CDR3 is TGTGCCAGCAGCTTAGCGGTGTCCTACGAGCAGTACTTC.

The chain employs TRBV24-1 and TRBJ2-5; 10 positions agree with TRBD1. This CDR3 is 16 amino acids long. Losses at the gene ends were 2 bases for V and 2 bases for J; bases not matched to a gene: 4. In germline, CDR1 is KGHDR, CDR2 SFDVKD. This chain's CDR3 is CATSDWTGGIQETQYF. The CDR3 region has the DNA TGTGCCACCAGTGATTGGACAGGGGGTATTCAAGAGACCCAGTACTTC.

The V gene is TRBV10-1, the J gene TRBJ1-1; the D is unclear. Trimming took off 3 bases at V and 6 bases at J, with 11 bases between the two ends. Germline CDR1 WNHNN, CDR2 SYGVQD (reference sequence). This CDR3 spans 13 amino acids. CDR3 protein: CASSDYREAEAFF. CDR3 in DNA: TGCGCCAGCAGTGATTATCGAGAGGCTGAAGCTTTCTTT.

CDR3 residues: CSAERPGLAGNEQFF. DNA of the CDR3: TGCAGTGCCGAAAGACCGGGACTAGCGGGAAATGAGCAGTTCTTC. This sequence joins TRBV20-1 and TRBJ2-1; TRBD2 matches at 13 bases. J gave up 7 bases and V 6 bases, and 9 bases lay outside the gene matches. Germline V lookup: CDR1 DFQATT, CDR2 SNEGSKA (reference sequence). This CDR3 contains 15 residues.

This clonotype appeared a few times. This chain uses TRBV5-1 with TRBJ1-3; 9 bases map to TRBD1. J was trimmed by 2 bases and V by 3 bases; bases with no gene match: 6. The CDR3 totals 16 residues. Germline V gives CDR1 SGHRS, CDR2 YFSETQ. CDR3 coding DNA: TGCGCCAGCAGCTCACAACGGACAGGGGCTGGAAACACCATATATTTT. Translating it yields CASSSQRTGAGNTIYF.

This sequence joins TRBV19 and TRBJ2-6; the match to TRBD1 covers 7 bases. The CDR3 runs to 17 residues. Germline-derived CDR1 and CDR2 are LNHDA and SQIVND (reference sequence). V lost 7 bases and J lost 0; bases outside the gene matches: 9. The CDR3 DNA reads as TGTGCCAGTACCCTCACAGGGGCGAGCTCTGGGGCCAACGTCCTGACTTTC. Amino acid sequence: CASTLTGASSGANVLTF.

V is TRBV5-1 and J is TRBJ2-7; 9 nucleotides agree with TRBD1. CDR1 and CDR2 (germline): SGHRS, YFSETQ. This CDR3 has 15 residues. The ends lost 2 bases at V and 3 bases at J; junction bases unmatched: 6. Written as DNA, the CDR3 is TGCGCCAGCAGCTTAGGGACAGGGCCGGACTACGAGCAGTACTTC. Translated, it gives CASSLGTGPDYEQYF.

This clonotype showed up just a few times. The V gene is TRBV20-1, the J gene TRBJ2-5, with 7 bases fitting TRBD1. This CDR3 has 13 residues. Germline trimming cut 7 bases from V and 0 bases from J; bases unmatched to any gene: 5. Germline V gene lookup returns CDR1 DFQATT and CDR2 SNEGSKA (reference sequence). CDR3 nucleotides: TGCAGTGTCCGGGACAGCTACCAAGAGACCCAGTACTTC. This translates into CSVRDSYQETQYF.

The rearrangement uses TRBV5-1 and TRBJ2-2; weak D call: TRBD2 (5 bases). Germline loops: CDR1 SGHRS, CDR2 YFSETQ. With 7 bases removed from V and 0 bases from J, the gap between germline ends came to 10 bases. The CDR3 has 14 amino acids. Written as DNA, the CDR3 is TGCGCCAGCCGGGATAGCGCGAACACCGGGGAGCTGTTTTTT. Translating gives CASRDSANTGELFF.

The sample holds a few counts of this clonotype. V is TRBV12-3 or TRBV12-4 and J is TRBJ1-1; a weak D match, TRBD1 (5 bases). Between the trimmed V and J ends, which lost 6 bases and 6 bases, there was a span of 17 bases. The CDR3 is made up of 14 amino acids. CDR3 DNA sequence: TGTGCCAGCAGCCCCCCGGGGGTTAAGGCTGAAGCTTTCTTT. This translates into CASSPPGVKAEAFF.

The CDR3 reads CSARDVGTSRARQYF. CDR3 nucleotides: TGCAGTGCTAGAGATGTCGGGACTAGCAGGGCGCGGCAGTACTTC. This rearrangement joins TRBV20-1 to TRBJ2-7, with 9 bases identical to TRBD2. The V segment lost 0 bases and the J segment 9 bases; nucleotides outside the gene matches: 12. CDR1 and CDR2 from the germline V gene are DFQATT and SNEGSKA (reference sequence). This CDR3 has 15 residues.

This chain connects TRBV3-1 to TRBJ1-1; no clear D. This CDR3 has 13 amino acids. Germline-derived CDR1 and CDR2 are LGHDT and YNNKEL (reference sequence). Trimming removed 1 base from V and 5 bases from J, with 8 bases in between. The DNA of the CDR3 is TGTGCCAGCAGCCAAGTATACGGGACTGAAGCTTTCTTT. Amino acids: CASSQVYGTEAFF.

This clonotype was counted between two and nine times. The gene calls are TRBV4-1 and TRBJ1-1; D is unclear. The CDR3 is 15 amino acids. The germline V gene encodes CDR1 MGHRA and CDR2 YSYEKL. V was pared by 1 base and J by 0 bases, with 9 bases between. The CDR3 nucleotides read TGCGCCAGCAGCCAAGTCTCAACTTTGAACACTGAAGCTTTCTTT. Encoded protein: CASSQVSTLNTEAFF.

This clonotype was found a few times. The CDR3 is CASSPFGTGDFTDTQYF. For the CDR3, the DNA is TGCGCCAGCAGCCCTTTTGGGACAGGGGACTTCACAGATACGCAGTATTTT. The V and J genes are TRBV5-1 and TRBJ2-3; TRBD1 agrees at 10 bases. V was pared by 4 bases and J by 2 bases, with 10 bases of the junction left unmatched. This CDR3 is built from 17 residues. Per the germline V gene, CDR1 is SGHRS and CDR2 is YFSETQ.

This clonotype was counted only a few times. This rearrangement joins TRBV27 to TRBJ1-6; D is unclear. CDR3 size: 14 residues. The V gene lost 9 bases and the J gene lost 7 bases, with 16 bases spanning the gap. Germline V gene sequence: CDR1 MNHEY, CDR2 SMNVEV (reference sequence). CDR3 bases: TGTGCCAGTGGTGCAAGCAGTTGGAATTCACCCCTCCACTTT. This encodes CASGASSWNSPLHF.

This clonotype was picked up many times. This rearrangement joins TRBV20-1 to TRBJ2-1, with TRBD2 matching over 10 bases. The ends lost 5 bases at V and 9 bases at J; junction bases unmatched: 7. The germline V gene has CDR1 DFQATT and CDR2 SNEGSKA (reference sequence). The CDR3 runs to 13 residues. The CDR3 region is CSAWLAGVGEQFF. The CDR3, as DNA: TGCAGTGCTTGGCTAGCGGGAGTAGGTGAGCAGTTCTTC.

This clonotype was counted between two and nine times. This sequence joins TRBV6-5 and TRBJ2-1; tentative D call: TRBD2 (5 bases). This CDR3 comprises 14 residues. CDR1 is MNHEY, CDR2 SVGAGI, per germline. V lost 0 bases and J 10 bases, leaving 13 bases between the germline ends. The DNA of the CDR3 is TGTGCCAGCAGTTACTCGACTATAATTAAGGAGCAGTTCTTC. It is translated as CASSYSTIIKEQFF.

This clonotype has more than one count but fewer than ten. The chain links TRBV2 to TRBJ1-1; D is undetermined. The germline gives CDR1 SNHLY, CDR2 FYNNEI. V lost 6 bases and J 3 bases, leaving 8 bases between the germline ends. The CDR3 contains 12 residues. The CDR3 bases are TGTGCCAGCAGGGGGTTGGACACTGAAGCTTTCTTT. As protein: CASRGLDTEAFF.

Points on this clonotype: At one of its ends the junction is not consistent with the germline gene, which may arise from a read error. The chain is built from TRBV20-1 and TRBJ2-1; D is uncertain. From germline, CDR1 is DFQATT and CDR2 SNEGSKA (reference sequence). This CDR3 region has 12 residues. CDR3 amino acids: CSARDPGQRWIF. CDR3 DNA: TGCAGTGCTAGAGATCCAGGTCAAAGGTGGATCTTC.

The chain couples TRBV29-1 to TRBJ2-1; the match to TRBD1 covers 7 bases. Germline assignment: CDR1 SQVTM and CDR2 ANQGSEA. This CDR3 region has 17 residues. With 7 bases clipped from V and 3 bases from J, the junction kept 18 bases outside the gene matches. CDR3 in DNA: TGCAGCGGGAAGCTAATAAAGGGACAGTTGATCTACAATGAGCAGTTCTTC. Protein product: CSGKLIKGQLIYNEQFF.

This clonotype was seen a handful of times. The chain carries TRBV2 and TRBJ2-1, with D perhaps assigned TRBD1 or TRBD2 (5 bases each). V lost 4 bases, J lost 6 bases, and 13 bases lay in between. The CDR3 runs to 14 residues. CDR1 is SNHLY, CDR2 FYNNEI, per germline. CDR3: CASSGGIPLNEQFF. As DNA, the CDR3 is TGTGCCAGCAGTGGGGGGATCCCCCTCAATGAGCAGTTCTTC.

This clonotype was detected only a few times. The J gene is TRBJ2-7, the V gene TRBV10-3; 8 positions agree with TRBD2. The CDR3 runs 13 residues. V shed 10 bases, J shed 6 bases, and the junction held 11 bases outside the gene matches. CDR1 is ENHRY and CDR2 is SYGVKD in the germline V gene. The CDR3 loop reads CATGGVVGFEQYV. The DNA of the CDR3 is TGTGCCACCGGGGGGGTCGTGGGATTCGAGCAGTACGTC.

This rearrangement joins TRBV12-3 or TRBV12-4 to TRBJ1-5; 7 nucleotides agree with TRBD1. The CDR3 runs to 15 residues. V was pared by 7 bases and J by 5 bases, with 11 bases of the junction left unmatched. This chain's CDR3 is CASTVYGDSDQPQHF. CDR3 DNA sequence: TGTGCCAGCACCGTTTATGGGGACAGTGATCAGCCCCAGCATTTT.

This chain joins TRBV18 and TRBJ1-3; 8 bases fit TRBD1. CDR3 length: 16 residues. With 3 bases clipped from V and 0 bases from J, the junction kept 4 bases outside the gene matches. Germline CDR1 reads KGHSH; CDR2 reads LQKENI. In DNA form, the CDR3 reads TGTGCCAGCTCACCGCGGGACAGGTCCTCTGGAAACACCATATATTTT. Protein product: CASSPRDRSSGNTIYF.

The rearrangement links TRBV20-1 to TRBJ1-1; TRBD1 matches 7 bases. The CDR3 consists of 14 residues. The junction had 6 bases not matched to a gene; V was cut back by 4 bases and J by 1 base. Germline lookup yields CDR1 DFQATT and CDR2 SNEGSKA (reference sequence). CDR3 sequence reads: CSAKQGYANTEAFF. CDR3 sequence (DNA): TGCAGTGCTAAACAGGGGTACGCGAACACTGAAGCTTTCTTT.

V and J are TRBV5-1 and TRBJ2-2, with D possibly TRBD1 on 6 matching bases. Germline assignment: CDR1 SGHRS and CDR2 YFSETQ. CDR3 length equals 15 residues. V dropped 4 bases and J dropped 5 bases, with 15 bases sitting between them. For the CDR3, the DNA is TGCGCCAGCAGCGTACAGGGTATTACGACCGGGGAGCTGTTTTTT. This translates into CASSVQGITTGELFF.

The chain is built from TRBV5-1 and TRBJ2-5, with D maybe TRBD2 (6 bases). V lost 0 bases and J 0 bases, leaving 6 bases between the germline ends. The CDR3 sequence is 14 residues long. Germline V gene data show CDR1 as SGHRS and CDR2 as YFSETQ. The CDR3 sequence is CASSLGDYQETQYF. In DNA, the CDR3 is TGCGCCAGCAGCTTGGGGGACTACCAAGAGACCCAGTACTTC.